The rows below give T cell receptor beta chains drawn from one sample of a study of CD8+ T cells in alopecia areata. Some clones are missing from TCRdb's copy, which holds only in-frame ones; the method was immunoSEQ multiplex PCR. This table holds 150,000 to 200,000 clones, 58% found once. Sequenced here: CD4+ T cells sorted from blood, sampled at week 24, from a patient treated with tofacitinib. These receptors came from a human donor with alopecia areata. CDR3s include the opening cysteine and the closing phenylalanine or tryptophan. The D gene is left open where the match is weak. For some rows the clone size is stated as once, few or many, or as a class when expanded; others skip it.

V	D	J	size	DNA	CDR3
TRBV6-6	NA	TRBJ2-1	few	TGTGCCAGCAGGAGAAGACTAGTGGGAGTGGATGAGCAGTTCTTC	CASRRRLVGVDEQFF
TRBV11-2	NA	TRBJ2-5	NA	TGTGCCAGCAGCAATGCCGGGACGCAAGAGACCCAGTACTTC	CASSNAGTQETQYF
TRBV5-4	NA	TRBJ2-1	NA	TGTGCCAGCAGCTTGGGGAACCTTGAGCAGTTCTTC	CASSLGNLEQFF
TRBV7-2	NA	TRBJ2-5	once	TGTGCCAGCAGCTTAGGCCAGGCCTGGGGGACCCAGTACTTC	CASSLGQAWGTQYF
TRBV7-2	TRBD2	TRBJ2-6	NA	TGTGCCAGCAGCCGGGGGGGCTCTGGGGCCAACGTCCTGACTTTC	CASSRGGSGANVLTF
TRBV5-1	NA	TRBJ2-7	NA	TGCGCCAGCAGCATCGAGGTAGCTGTTTACGAGCAGTACTTC	CASSIEVAVYEQYF
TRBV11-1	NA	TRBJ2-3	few	TGTGCCAGCAGCTCGGGGGCCTCAGATACGCAGTATTTT	CASSSGASDTQYF
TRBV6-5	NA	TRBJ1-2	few	TGTGCCAGCAGTTATGGGACTGGGGGCTATGGCTACACCTTC	CASSYGTGGYGYTF
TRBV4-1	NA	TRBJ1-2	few	TGCGCCAGCAGCCAAGAGTTGCAGGCCCATGGCTACACCTTC	CASSQELQAHGYTF
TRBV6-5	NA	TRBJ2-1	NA	TGTGCCAGCAGTTACTCGTCACTGAGTGGTGAAGAGCAGTTCTTC	CASSYSSLSGEEQFF